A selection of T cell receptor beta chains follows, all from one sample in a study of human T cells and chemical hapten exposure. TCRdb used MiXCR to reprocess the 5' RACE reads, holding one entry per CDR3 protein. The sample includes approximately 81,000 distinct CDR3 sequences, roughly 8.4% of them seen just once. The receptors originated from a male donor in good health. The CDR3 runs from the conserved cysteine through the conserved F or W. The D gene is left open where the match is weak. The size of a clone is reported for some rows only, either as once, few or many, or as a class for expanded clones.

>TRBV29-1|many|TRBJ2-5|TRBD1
CSSQGVEETQYF
TGCAGCTCTCAGGGGGTTGAAGAGACCCAGTACTTC
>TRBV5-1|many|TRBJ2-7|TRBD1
CASSSRDRGTYEQYF
TGCGCCAGCAGCTCCCGGGACAGGGGAACCTACGAGCAGTACTTC
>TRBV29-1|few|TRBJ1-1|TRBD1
CSVGIGTDGTEAFF
TGCAGCGTAGGAATAGGGACAGACGGAACTGAAGCTTTCTTT
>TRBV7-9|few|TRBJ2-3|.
CASSQGSGTDTQYF
TGTGCCAGCAGCCAGGGCTCCGGCACAGATACGCAGTATTTT
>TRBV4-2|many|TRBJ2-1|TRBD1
CASSQEKGTGFGEQFF
TGTGCCAGCAGCCAAGAAAAGGGGACAGGGTTCGGTGAGCAGTTCTTC
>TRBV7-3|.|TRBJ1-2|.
CASSPQSGSKVGYTGYTF
TGTGCCAGCAGCCCCCAGTCGGGGTCTAAGGTCGGGTACACTGGCTACACCTTC
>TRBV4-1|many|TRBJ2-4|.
CASSQPLTGSKNIQYF
TGCGCCAGCAGCCAACCACTCACAGGGTCCAAAAACATTCAGTACTTC
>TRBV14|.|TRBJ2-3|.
CASSQERTDTQYF
TGTGCCAGCAGCCAAGAGCGGACAGATACGCAGTATTTT
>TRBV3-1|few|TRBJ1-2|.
CASRKGDSGSHYGYTF
TGTGCCAGCAGGAAGGGTGACAGCGGTTCTCACTATGGCTACACCTTC
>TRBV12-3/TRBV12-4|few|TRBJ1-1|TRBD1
CASRLTGGGIEAFF
TGTGCCAGCAGGTTAACAGGGGGAGGGATTGAAGCTTTCTTT
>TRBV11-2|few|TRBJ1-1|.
CASSSNRVNEAFF
TGTGCCAGCAGCTCCAACAGGGTCAATGAAGCTTTCTTT
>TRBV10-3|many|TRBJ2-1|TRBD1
CAISEPIQGVSSYNEQFF
TGTGCCATCAGTGAGCCGATACAGGGGGTTTCCTCCTACAATGAGCAGTTCTTC
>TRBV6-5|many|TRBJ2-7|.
CASSQGVSSYEQYF
TGTGCCAGCAGCCAAGGGGTAAGCTCCTACGAGCAGTACTTC
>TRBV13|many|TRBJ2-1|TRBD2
CASSPRTSNNEQFF
TGTGCCAGCAGCCCGCGGACTAGCAACAATGAGCAGTTCTTC
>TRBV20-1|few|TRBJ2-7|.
CSATQDSYEQYF
TGCAGTGCCACGCAGGACTCCTACGAGCAGTACTTC
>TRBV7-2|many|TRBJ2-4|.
CASSFDSLNIQYF
TGTGCCAGCAGCTTCGACAGCCTAAACATTCAGTACTTC
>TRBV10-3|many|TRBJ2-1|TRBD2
CAISDPLAGAETYNEQFF
TGTGCCATCAGTGACCCCCTAGCGGGGGCCGAGACCTACAATGAGCAGTTCTTC
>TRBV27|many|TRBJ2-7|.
CASSQPPGASSYEQYF
TGTGCCAGCAGCCAACCACCCGGGGCCTCCTCCTACGAGCAGTACTTC
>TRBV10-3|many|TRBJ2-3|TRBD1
CAISGTGTGGTDTQYF
TGTGCCATCAGTGGAACCGGGACAGGGGGGACAGATACGCAGTATTTT
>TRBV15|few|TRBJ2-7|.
CATSTNVGSEQYF
TGTGCCACCAGCACGAACGTAGGATCCGAGCAGTACTTC
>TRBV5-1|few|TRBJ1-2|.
CASSLDRLPNYGYTF
TGCGCCAGCAGCTTGGACCGATTACCTAACTATGGCTACACCTTC
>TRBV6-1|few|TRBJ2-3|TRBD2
CASSQSSGGHSTDTQYF
TGTGCCAGCAGTCAATCCAGCGGGGGGCATAGCACAGATACGCAGTATTTT
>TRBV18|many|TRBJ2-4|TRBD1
CASSRTGDPKNIQYF
TGTGCCAGCTCACGGACAGGGGATCCCAAAAACATTCAGTACTTC
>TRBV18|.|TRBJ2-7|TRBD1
CASSPGLVGRGNYEQYF
TGTGCCAGCTCACCGGGTTTGGTGGGCAGGGGGAACTACGAGCAGTACTTC
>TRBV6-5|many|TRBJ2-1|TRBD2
CASSEGTSGASPEQFF
TGTGCCAGCAGTGAGGGGACTAGCGGGGCCTCGCCTGAGCAGTTCTTC
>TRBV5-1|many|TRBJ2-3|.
CASSLPSTDTQYF
TGCGCCAGCAGCTTACCTAGCACAGATACGCAGTATTTT
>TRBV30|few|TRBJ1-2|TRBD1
CAWSVRSDRGGYTF
TGTGCCTGGAGTGTACGGTCGGACAGGGGCGGCTACACCTTC
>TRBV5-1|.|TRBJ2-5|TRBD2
CASSWTGGGSQETQYF
TGCGCCAGCAGCTGGACGGGAGGAGGTTCCCAAGAGACCCAGTACTTC
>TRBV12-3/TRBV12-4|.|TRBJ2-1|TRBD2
CASSLYRGLAGDNEQFF
TGTGCCAGCAGTTTATACCGCGGACTAGCGGGGGACAATGAGCAGTTCTTC
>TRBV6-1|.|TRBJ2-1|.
CASSEPGHSPHEQFF
TGTGCCAGCAGTGAACCCGGACACTCTCCCCATGAGCAGTTCTTC
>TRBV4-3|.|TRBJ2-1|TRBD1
CASSQVADRAYNEQFF
TGCGCCAGCAGCCAAGTTGCGGACAGGGCCTACAATGAGCAGTTCTTC
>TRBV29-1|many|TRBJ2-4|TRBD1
CSVEVRTGGFIAKNIQYF
TGCAGCGTTGAAGTACGGACAGGGGGCTTTATAGCCAAAAACATTCAGTACTTC
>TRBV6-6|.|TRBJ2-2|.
CASSYAGQWGSGELFF
TGTGCCAGCAGTTACGCAGGACAGTGGGGATCCGGGGAGCTGTTTTTT
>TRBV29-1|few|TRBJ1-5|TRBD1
CSVGNRGQPQHF
TGCAGCGTTGGTAACAGGGGTCAGCCCCAGCATTTT
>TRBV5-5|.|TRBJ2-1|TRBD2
CASSIGTSGRTDEQFF
TGTGCCAGCAGCATAGGGACTAGCGGGAGAACCGATGAGCAGTTCTTC
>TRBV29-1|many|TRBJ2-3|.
CSVVRQTTDTQYF
TGCAGCGTTGTTCGGCAGACAACAGATACGCAGTATTTT
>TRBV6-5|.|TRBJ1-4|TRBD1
CASSYSGPGQGSEKLFF
TGTGCCAGCAGTTACTCGGGTCCGGGACAGGGGTCGGAAAAACTGTTTTTT